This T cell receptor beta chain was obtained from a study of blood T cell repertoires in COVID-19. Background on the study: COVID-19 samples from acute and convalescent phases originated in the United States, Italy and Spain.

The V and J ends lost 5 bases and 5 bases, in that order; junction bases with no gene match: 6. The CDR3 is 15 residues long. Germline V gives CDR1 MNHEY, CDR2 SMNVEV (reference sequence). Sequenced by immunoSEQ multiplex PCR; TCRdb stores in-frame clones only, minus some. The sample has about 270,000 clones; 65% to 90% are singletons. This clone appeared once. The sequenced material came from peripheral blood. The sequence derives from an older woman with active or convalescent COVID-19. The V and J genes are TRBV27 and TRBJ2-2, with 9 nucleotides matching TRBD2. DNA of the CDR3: TGTGCCAGCAGTATGGGACTAGCCTGGACCGGGGAGCTGTTTTTT. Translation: CASSMGLAWTGELFF.